This T cell receptor beta chain was sequenced for a study of blood T cell repertoires in COVID-19. Study as a whole: The origin of the acute and convalescent COVID-19 samples was the United States, Italy and Spain. T cells, B-cell-depleted T cells, or PBMCs provided the cDNA or gDNA that served as material.

CDR1 MNHEY and CDR2 SVGEGT come from the germline V gene. V lost 4 bases and J lost 1; bases outside the gene matches: 2. The CDR3 consists of 14 residues. Original analysis: It was from reference gene primer amplification that nucleated cell counts were estimated. Clones were sequenced by immunoSEQ multiplex PCR, and TCRdb holds only the in-frame ones, with some missing. For V, J and clone size, that table is used; D and trimming come from the DNA. The data show 60,000 to 75,000 clones, with more than 65% seen just once and around 10% held by the top ten. This TCR came from a woman aged 45 to 65 with acute or convalescent COVID-19. The rearrangement uses TRBV6-2 or TRBV6-3 and TRBJ2-3; 7 nucleotides agree with TRBD1. The sample consisted of peripheral blood. The CDR3 protein is CASSSGQRTDTQYF. The CDR3, as DNA: TGTGCCAGCAGTTCGGGACAGCGCACAGATACGCAGTATTTT.